This TCR beta chain was recorded in a study of blood T cell repertoires in COVID-19. Study at large: Spain, Italy and the United States supplied samples that represented acute and convalescent COVID-19. T cells, B-cell-depleted T cells, or PBMCs provided the cDNA or gDNA that served as material.

Germline CDR1 is MDHEN and CDR2 is SYDVKM. Trimming removed 6 bases from V and 4 bases from J, with 13 bases in between. The CDR3 runs 14 residues. Only one count was recorded for this clone. In the authors' workflow: Reference gene primer amplification gave estimated nucleated cell counts. Profiling relied on immunoSEQ multiplex PCR, and the TCRdb table lists in-frame clones only, not all of them. V, J and clone size reflect that table, while D and trimming were determined from the DNA. The sample has some 43,000 clones; approximately 86% are singletons. The sequence was obtained from a man aged 55 to 70 with active COVID-19. The chain uses TRBV28 and TRBJ1-5; perhaps TRBD1 as D (6 bases). The specimen sequenced was peripheral blood. The CDR3 here is CASRLGTLNQPQHF. CDR3 nucleotide sequence: TGTGCCAGCAGACTAGGGACACTTAATCAGCCCCAGCATTTT. Based on the CDR3 plus reference TRBV28 and TRBJ1-5, the full variable domain is DVKVTQSSRYLVKRTGEKVFLECVQDMDHENMFWYRQDPGLGLRLIYFSYDVKMKEKGDIPEGYSVSREKKERFSLILESASTNQTSMYLCASRLGTLNQPQHFGDGTRLSIL.